One T cell receptor (beta chain) is described in this entry. This clone occurred a few times. Its binding antigen is unknown. No qualities accompany the bases; no much larger clone lies one base away. TCRbeta CDR3 regions were amplified from genomic DNA by means of the immunoSEQ Assay, a bias-controlled multiplex PCR. The authors' analysis ran thus. Within the assay, amplification of reference gene primers was used to estimate how many nucleated cells each sample contained. Sequence reads were collapsed and filtered to measure the absolute abundance of every unique TCRbeta CDR3 rearrangement. For each sample, productive Simpson clonality was calculated by taking the square root of Simpson's diversity index across productive rearrangements. As stored in TCRdb, this immuneACCESS dataset retains in-frame rearrangements with V and J assigned. A fraction of the clones does not appear; measured against another copy, unresolved V genes explain less than half of the discrepancy, and the remainder lacks a known reason. V and J calls and clone size come straight from that table; D and trimming were deduced from the DNA. This sample comprises around 140,000 clones, about 80% of them detected only once. The top ten constitute approximately 3.5% of the sample.

These data are taken from a study of blood T cell repertoires in COVID-19 (dated by TCRdb to 2020 to 2022). Broadly, across the study: Samples covering the acute and convalescent phases of COVID-19 were provided by collaborators in the United States, Italy and Spain. The material from the prospective study consisted of cDNA or gDNA derived from T cells, B-cell-depleted T cells, or PBMCs. Deeply sampled blood TCRbeta repertoires from subjects exposed to, actively infected with, or recovered from COVID-19 were included in the dataset. The repertoires were released in a freely available public database intended as a resource for research on the immune response to SARS-CoV-2. The samples were drawn from the first 160 participants of the ongoing ImmuneRACE study and from 950 to 1,500 subjects provided by 6 global collaborators. The sample metadata nearly always contained a de-identified subject ID, COVID-19 status, age in years and sex. Where available, HLA class I and class II types were taken from metadata supplied by the sample provider and were not determined by assay-based typing. What the work shows at the level of the full study, not this receptor alone: The amount of clinical and demographic metadata varied by source and participant and was provided uncurated.

The germline V gene (reference sequence) gives CDR1 as GTSNPN and CDR2 as SVGIG. The CDR3 holds 13 amino acids from the cysteine to the phenylalanine. CDR3 DNA only is kept here, 39 bases in frame from base 1. Deletion took 3 bases off V and 1 base off J, with a span of 7 bases between the germline ends. Samples from volunteer blood donors who had recovered from COVID-19 were contributed by a second Seattle source. Whole blood was collected in K2EDTA tubes by collaborating institutions according to the institutions' own protocols. For TCRbeta analysis, collaborators shipped samples as frozen whole blood, isolated PBMCs, or DNA extracted from either of those sample types.

This sequence uses TRBV30 and TRBJ2-1; no D gene is confidently identified. The clonotype comes from a man between 65 and 85 years old who had recovered from COVID-19. Material: peripheral blood. CDR3 sequence: CAWSPTSYNEQFF. The DNA sequence is given as TGTGCCTGGAGCCCGACATCCTACAATGAGCAGTTCTTC.